Following are 3 T cell receptor beta chains from one sample sequenced in a study of early T cells in non-severe SARS-CoV-2 infection. Using its own MiXCR run on the 5' RACE reads, TCRdb lists one record per CDR3 protein. This sample has about 64,000 distinct CDR3 sequences, with approximately 8.8% found just once. Sequencing used whole blood, obtained at baseline. The receptors come from an adult who was a healthcare worker with PCR-confirmed SARS-CoV-2 infection or an uninfected control (not recorded which).

In its sample, this clonotype was seen a few times. This chain connects TRBV3-1 to TRBJ2-2; D is possibly TRBD2 (5 bases). The length of the CDR3 is 13 residues. Germline V gives CDR1 LGHDT, CDR2 YNNKEL (reference sequence). Trimming took 4 bases from V and 6 from J, leaving 9 bases between them. The CDR3 sequence is CASSPLASGELFF. The CDR3 DNA follows: TGTGCCAGCAGCCCGCTAGCATCCGGGGAGCTGTTTTTT.

This clonotype was counted a few times. The chain combines TRBV24-1 with TRBJ2-5; 10 positions match TRBD1. V was pared by 4 bases and J by 5 bases, with 9 bases of the junction left unmatched. The CDR3 sequence is 16 residues long. Germline V CDR1 and CDR2: KGHDR, SFDVKD. The CDR3 DNA reads TGTGCCACCAGTGACTACGGGACAGGGGTAACGGAGACCCAGTACTTC. It is translated as CATSDYGTGVTETQYF.

This clonotype was detected many times. The chain uses TRBV18 and TRBJ2-6; D uncertain. The germline V gene encodes CDR1 KGHSH and CDR2 LQKENI. V lost 2 bases and J lost 1, with 3 bases in between. CDR3 length: 14 residues. CDR3: CASSPLSGANVLTF. The CDR3 coding sequence is TGTGCCAGCTCACCATTGTCTGGGGCCAACGTCCTGACTTTC.